Listed below are T cell receptor beta chains from one sample, sequenced in a study of shared clonotypes between healthy human individuals. Assay: immunoSEQ multiplex PCR; the TCRdb copy retains only in-frame clones and omits some. The sample shows around 1.6 million clones, approximately 98% of them seen only once. Sample: naive CD4+ T cells sorted from blood. These receptors all come from a man aged 30-40 years in good health. Both conserved end residues are part of each CDR3. Each record gives: V gene, CDR3 protein.

>TRBV11-2
CASSGGRDQPQHF
>TRBV5-1
CASSLTSRSYNEQFF
>TRBV15
CATSRDLVVLGRSYNEQFF
>TRBV5-8
CASRSIGGYNEQFF
>TRBV27
CASLRATGGLSEQFF
>TRBV28
CASSFGSYGYTF
>TRBV7-9
CASSRMQTSFSGNTIYF
>TRBV16
CASSQSSSRAQHF
>TRBV11-2
CASSNRDSSYEQYF
>TRBV5-1
CASSLVKESSGANVLTF
>TRBV5-1
CASSVSTDTQYF
>TRBV7-8
CASSLALVPAIQYF
>TRBV18
CASSEGQGRETQYF
>TRBV2
CASRRPSTDTQYF
>TRBV6-5
CASSHDERNTQYF
>TRBV2
CASRTLAGGTYEQYF
>TRBV7-6
CASSLQPGGEQYF
>TRBV18
CASSPPSFRETQYF
>TRBV19
CASSREGEKYNEQFF
>TRBV28
CASSLPGNSQQFF
>TRBV5-1
CASSSGTGAYEQYF
>TRBV6-1
CASSESISEQYF
>TRBV4-1
CASSQVGRAGLWPQHF
>TRBV4-1
CASSQFMRHYEQYF
>TRBV18
CASSPPTGQNTEAFF
>TRBV29-1
CSVTLVGGYPPLEQYF
>TRBV4-2
CASSQDTARGSYNEQFF
>TRBV18
CASSPPGSSSYEQYF
>TRBV7-2
CASSLGGNYEQYF
>TRBV15
CATSRDGDYEQYF
>TRBV28
CASSLLNADTQYF
>TRBV7-2
CASSITRATTNEKLFF
>TRBV4-3
CASSPRSGTGGTDTQYF
>TRBV28
CASGHEAFF
>TRBV7-2
CASSVGGSYNEQFF
>TRBV7-2
CASSLGIDTQYF
>TRBV11-2
CASSYRRQGGETQYF
>TRBV28
CASSRSGGNTEAFF
>TRBV29-1
CSVDLGADTQYF
>TRBV10-2
CASSEFVAQGTQPQHF